A single sample gave rise to the 22 T cell receptor beta chains below, sequenced in a study of cytomegalovirus exposure and HLA in healthy donors (dated by TCRdb to the late 2010s). The method behind the library was the immunoSEQ multiplex PCR assay. A mixture of 60 forward primers for TCR Vbeta segments and 13 reverse primers for TCR Jbeta segments was used in the multiplex PCR. What TCRdb holds here is the immuneACCESS table cut down to in-frame rearrangements. Part of the clones is not present; checked against another copy, under half of the missing clones reflect an unresolved V gene, and the others are unexplained. Across this sample there are 150,000 to 200,000 clones, with over 70% seen only once. Roughly 2% of the sample is held by the ten biggest clonotypes. The sequencing input was PBMCs. Every receptor here comes from a woman in her 30s in good health and CMV-seronegative.

The rearrangement joins TRBV27 to TRBJ2-7; 10 bases line up with TRBD1. The CDR3 loop spans 16 amino acids. Germline assignment: CDR1 MNHEY and CDR2 SMNVEV (reference sequence). Trimming took 6 bases from V and 5 from J; bases not matched to a gene: 13. The CDR3 DNA is TGTGCCAGCAGCCCCGTGGGACAGGGGTGGGGTGACGAGCAGTACTTC. It yields the protein CASSPVGQGWGDEQYF.

This clone showed up just a few times. The chain couples TRBV5-4 to TRBJ1-3, with TRBD1 identical over 8 bases. Germline CDR1 SGHNT, CDR2 YYREEE (reference sequence). The CDR3 has 15 amino acids. The junction had 7 bases not matched to a gene; V was cut back by 4 bases and J by 4 bases. The DNA of the CDR3 is TGTGCCAGCAGCGCCCCGGACAGGGACGGAAACACCATATATTTT. Translating it yields CASSAPDRDGNTIYF.

V is TRBV15 and J is TRBJ2-3; the match to TRBD1 covers 10 bases. V shed 1 base, J shed 3 bases, and the junction held 1 base outside the gene matches. This CDR3 contains 15 residues. Germline V gene lookup returns CDR1 LNHNV and CDR2 YYDKDF (reference sequence). The CDR3 spells CATSRVGQGTDTQYF. The CDR3, as DNA: TGTGCCACCAGCAGAGTGGGACAGGGGACAGATACGCAGTATTTT.

The CDR3 DNA sequence: TGTGCCAGCAGTTTACCCGGGTCCGAGCAGTACTTC. The encoded protein is CASSLPGSEQYF. The chain combines TRBV28 with TRBJ2-7; D gene unclear. The CDR3 is 12 amino acids. V was pared by 2 bases and J by 6 bases, with 8 bases between. Germline lookup yields CDR1 MDHEN and CDR2 SYDVKM.

The chain recombines TRBV5-1 with TRBJ2-3; TRBD2 aligns across 11 bases. Germline CDR1 reads SGHRS; CDR2 reads YFSETQ. Trimming took 7 bases from V and 4 from J; bases not matched to a gene: 8. The CDR3 is made up of 15 amino acids. The CDR3 loop is CASGRLAGSADTQYF. For the CDR3, the DNA is TGCGCCAGCGGCAGACTAGCGGGAAGCGCAGATACGCAGTATTTT.

This clone was found a few times. The chain combines TRBV10-3 with TRBJ1-5; D may be TRBD1 (6 bases). This CDR3 region has 13 residues. Germline assignment: CDR1 ENHRY and CDR2 SYGVKD. The V gene lost 5 bases and the J gene lost 4 bases, with 9 bases spanning the gap. The CDR3 spells CAISRQVNQPQHF. In nucleotides, the CDR3 is TGTGCCATCAGTAGACAGGTTAATCAGCCCCAGCATTTT.

This clone was recorded a few times. The chain has TRBV28 and TRBJ2-7; TRBD1 agrees at 9 bases. CDR3 size: 18 residues. The ends lost 6 bases at V and 0 bases at J; junction bases unmatched: 15. From germline, CDR1 is MDHEN and CDR2 SYDVKM. CDR3 in amino acids: CASSSVVDDRGTSYEQYF. Here the CDR3 DNA reads TGTGCCAGCAGCTCGGTGGTGGACGACAGGGGGACCTCCTACGAGCAGTACTTC. Supplemented by reference TRBV28 and TRBJ2-7, the full variable domain reads DVKVTQSSRYLVKRTGEKVFLECVQDMDHENMFWYRQDPGLGLRLIYFSYDVKMKEKGDIPEGYSVSREKKERFSLILESASTNQTSMYLCASSSVVDDRGTSYEQYFGPGTRLTVT.

This chain uses TRBV19 with TRBJ2-5, with 10 bases that match TRBD2. The CDR3 sequence is 15 residues long. The trim removed 6 bases at V and 5 bases at J, leaving 9 bases unmatched. In germline, CDR1 is LNHDA, CDR2 SQIVND (reference sequence). This chain's CDR3 is CASRIIAGGGETQYF. Written as DNA, the CDR3 is TGTGCCAGTAGGATAATAGCGGGAGGTGGGGAGACCCAGTACTTC.

In its sample, this clone was seen a few times. This chain links TRBV6-6 with TRBJ2-3, with 7 bases lining up with TRBD2. Germline V gene data show CDR1 as MNHNY and CDR2 as SVGAGI (reference sequence). V gave up 2 bases and J gave up 2 bases; unmatched junction bases: 4. The CDR3 loop spans 15 amino acids. The CDR3 sequence: CASSYGGGNTDTQYF. The CDR3 DNA is TGTGCCAGCAGTTACGGCGGGGGTAACACAGATACGCAGTATTTT.

To note about this clone: At one end the junction does not follow the germline gene, possibly because of a read error. This sequence joins TRBV7-2 and TRBJ2-4, with 8 bases that match TRBD1. This CDR3 is 15 amino acids long. Germline assignment: CDR1 SGHTA and CDR2 FQGNSA. The CDR3 here is CASRRSGGPGNSQYF. The DNA for the CDR3 is TGTGCCAGCAGGCGGTCAGGGGGCCCCGGAAACAGTCAGTACTTC.

The V and J genes are TRBV1 and TRBJ2-5; TRBD1, the D gene given by the table, was not confirmed from the DNA. TRBJ2-7 explains the end of the DNA better; the J call may be wrong. TRBV1 is tagged as a pseudogene. The CDR3 loop spans 17 amino acids. The CDR3 region is CTSSRWCVKDNSYEQYF. The CDR3 nucleotides are TGCACCAGCAGCCGGTGGTGCGTAAAGGACAACTCCTACGAGCAGTACTTC.

The chain employs TRBV5-1 and TRBJ1-1; D might be TRBD1 (5 bases). The CDR3 is made up of 15 amino acids. In germline, CDR1 is SGHRS, CDR2 YFSETQ. V shed 4 bases and J shed 6 bases, with 19 bases lying between them. CDR3 bases: TGCGCCAGCAGCACGGTGGGCAGGGATGAGGCTGAAGCTTTCTTT. Its translation: CASSTVGRDEAEAFF.

The chain links TRBV7-9 to TRBJ2-7; D possibly corresponds to TRBD2 (6 bases). The CDR3 totals 14 residues. Trimming shortened V by 4 bases and J by 2 bases, and 12 bases separated the two germline ends. CDR1 is SEHNR, CDR2 FQNEAQ, per germline (reference sequence). CDR3 loop: CASSSAGGPYEQYF. As DNA, the CDR3 is TGTGCCAGCAGCTCTGCCGGGGGACCCTACGAGCAGTACTTC.

In this sample, this clone turned up once. The chain couples TRBV27 to TRBJ2-7; 10 bases match TRBD1. Germline values: CDR1 MNHEY, CDR2 SMNVEV (reference sequence). This CDR3 spans 15 amino acids. V was clipped by 2 bases and J by 3 bases; unmatched bases: 4. CDR3 coding DNA: TGTGCCAGCAGTTTAAGTGGGACAGGGGTCTACGAGCAGTACTTC. It encodes CASSLSGTGVYEQYF.

This chain joins TRBV7-2 and TRBJ2-7; 7 nucleotides line up with TRBD1. CDR3 length: 17 amino acids. V dropped 2 bases and J dropped 3; count of bases not matched to a gene: 13. The germline V gene encodes CDR1 SGHTA and CDR2 FQGNSA. The CDR3 nucleotides are TGTGCCAGCAGCTTAAGTTCCGGTGGGGCAGGGGGCTACGAGCAGTACTTC. Translation gives CASSLSSGGAGGYEQYF.

The gene calls are TRBV7-3 and TRBJ2-3; 11 bases line up with TRBD2. This CDR3 contains 15 residues. V was clipped by 6 bases and J by 0 bases; unmatched bases: 2. Germline V CDR1 and CDR2: SGHTA, FQGTGA. CDR3 sequence (DNA): TGTGCCAGCAGTAGACTAGCGGGAAGCACAGATACGCAGTATTTT. Its protein is CASSRLAGSTDTQYF.

The chain uses TRBV6-5 and TRBJ1-3; D unresolved. The germline CDR1 and CDR2 sequences are MNHEY and SVGAGI. V lost 7 bases and J lost 0, with 13 bases in between. This CDR3 has 15 residues. CDR3 in amino acids: CASTTQLYSGNTIYF. The DNA of the CDR3 is TGTGCCAGCACGACACAGCTATACTCTGGAAACACCATATATTTT.

The rearrangement joins TRBV28 to TRBJ2-3; TRBD2 aligns across 8 bases. The ends lost 4 bases at V and 4 bases at J; junction bases unmatched: 19. Germline V lookup: CDR1 MDHEN, CDR2 SYDVKM. The CDR3 contains 19 residues. The CDR3 nucleotides are TGTGCCAGCAGTTCTCCGGGACTAGGGCCCTCTGGCGTTGCAGATACGCAGTATTTT. The encoded protein is CASSSPGLGPSGVADTQYF.

This clone came up once. V gene TRBV7-9 combines with J gene TRBJ1-4; D possibly corresponds to TRBD1 (5 bases). The CDR3 has 17 amino acids. V lost 4 bases, J lost 2 bases, and 17 bases lay in between. The germline CDR1 and CDR2 sequences are SEHNR and FQNEAQ (reference sequence). CDR3 in DNA: TGTGCCAGCAGCTCCCAGCCGCAGGGTCACACTAATGAAAAACTGTTTTTT. Its protein product is CASSSQPQGHTNEKLFF.

The chain combines TRBV7-2 with TRBJ2-1; tentative D call: TRBD1 (6 bases). CDR3 length: 15 amino acids. The germline V gene has CDR1 SGHTA and CDR2 FQGNSA. Trimming left V 6 bases short and J 5 bases short, with 17 bases between. The CDR3 nucleotides read TGTGCCAGCAGTTCCGTGGGCGGACAGAACAATGAGCAGTTCTTC. It yields the protein CASSSVGGQNNEQFF.

This sequence joins TRBV19 and TRBJ2-7, with 10 bases that match TRBD1. The ends lost 5 bases at V and 2 bases at J; junction bases unmatched: 6. CDR1 LNHDA and CDR2 SQIVND come from the germline V gene (reference sequence). This CDR3 is 15 amino acids long. CDR3 DNA: TGTGCCAGTAGTGAGGCCGGGACAGGGGCCTACGAGCAGTACTTC. This gives the protein CASSEAGTGAYEQYF.

The rearrangement joins TRBV28 to TRBJ1-3; D ambiguous. Germline loops: CDR1 MDHEN, CDR2 SYDVKM. Trimming stripped 4 bases from V and 0 bases from J, with 4 bases between. CDR3 length: 13 residues. The chain's CDR3 is CASSSGSGNTIYF. CDR3 coding DNA: TGTGCCAGCAGTTCGGGCTCTGGAAACACCATATATTTT. The full variable domain, its missing parts supplied by reference TRBV28 and TRBJ1-3, is DVKVTQSSRYLVKRTGEKVFLECVQDMDHENMFWYRQDPGLGLRLIYFSYDVKMKEKGDIPEGYSVSREKKERFSLILESASTNQTSMYLCASSSGSGNTIYFGEGSWLTVV.